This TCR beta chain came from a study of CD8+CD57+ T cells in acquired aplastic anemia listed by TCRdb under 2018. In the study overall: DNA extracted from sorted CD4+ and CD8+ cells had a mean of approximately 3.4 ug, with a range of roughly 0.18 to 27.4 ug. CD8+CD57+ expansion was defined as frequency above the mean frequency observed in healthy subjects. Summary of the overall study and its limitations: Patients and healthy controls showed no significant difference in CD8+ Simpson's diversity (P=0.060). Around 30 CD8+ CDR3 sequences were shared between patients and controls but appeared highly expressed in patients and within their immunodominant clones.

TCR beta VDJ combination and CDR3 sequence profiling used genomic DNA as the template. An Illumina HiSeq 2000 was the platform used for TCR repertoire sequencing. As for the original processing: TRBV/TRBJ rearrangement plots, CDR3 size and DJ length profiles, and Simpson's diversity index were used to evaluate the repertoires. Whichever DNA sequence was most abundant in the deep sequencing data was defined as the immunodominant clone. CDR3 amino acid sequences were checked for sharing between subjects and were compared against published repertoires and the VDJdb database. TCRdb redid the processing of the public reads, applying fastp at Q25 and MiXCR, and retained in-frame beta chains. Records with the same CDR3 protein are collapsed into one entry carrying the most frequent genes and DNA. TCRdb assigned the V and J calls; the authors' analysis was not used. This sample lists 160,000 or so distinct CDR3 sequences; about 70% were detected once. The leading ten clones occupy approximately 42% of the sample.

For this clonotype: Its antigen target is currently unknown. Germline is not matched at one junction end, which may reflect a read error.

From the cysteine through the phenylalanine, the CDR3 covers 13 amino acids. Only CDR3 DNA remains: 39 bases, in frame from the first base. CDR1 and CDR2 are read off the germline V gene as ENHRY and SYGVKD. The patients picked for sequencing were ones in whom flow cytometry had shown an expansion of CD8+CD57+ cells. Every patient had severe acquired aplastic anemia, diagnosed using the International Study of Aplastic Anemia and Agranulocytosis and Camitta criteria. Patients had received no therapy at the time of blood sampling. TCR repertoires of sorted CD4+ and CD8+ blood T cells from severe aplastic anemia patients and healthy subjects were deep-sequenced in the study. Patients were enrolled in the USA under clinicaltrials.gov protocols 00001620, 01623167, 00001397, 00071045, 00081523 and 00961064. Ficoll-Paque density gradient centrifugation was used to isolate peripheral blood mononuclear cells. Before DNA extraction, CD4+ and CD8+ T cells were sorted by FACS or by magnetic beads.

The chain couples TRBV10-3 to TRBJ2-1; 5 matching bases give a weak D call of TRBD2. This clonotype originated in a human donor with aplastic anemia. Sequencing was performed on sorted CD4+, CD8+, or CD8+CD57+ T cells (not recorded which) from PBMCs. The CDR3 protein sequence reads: CASSYGTGGEQFF. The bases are TGTGCCAGCAGTTACGGAACCGGAGGTGAGCAGTTCTTC.